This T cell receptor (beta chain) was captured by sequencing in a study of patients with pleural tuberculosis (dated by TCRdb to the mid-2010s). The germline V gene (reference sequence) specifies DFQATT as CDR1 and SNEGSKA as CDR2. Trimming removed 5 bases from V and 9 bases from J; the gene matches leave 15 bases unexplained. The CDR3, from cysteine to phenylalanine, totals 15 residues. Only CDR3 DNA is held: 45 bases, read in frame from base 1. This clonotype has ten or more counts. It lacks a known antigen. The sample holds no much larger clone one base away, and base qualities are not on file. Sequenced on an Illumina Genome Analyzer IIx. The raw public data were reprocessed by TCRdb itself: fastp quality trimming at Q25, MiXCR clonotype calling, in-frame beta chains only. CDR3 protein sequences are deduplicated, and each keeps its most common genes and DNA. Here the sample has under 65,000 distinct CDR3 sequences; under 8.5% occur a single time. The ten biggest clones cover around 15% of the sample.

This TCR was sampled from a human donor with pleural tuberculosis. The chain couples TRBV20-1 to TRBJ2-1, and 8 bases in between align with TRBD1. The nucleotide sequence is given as TGCAGTGCTTACCAAGGACAGGGTTCAGTAGGTGAGCAGTTCTTC. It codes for CSAYQGQGSVGEQFF.